This TCR beta chain was obtained from a study of identical twins. Findings of the study overall: A lower insertion count was a feature of abundant cord blood beta clonotypes, with no such feature in memory repertoires.

TCRdb reanalysed the 5' RACE reads using MiXCR and keeps one entry per CDR3 protein. The sample holds some 440,000 distinct CDR3 sequences; 20% to 25% are singletons and the top ten take over 2.5%. V lost 1 base, J lost 4 bases, and 5 bases stayed unmatched. Germline CDR1 is DFQATT and CDR2 is SNEGSKA (reference sequence). This CDR3 is 15 amino acids long. Worth noting for this clonotype: As yet, its antigen is unknown.

These data were also filed under a second study, of T cells expressing NK-cell markers. In that study: Repertoires of TCR beta were obtained from T cells sorted as CD3+CD56+NKG2C+, CD3+CD56+NKG2C- and CD3+CD56-NKG2C+. HCMV seropositivity characterized most of the eight sequenced donors, and seronegativity one.

The sequencing sample was made of CD4+ T cells sorted from blood. This clonotype was obtained from a young woman in good health. V and J are TRBV20-1 and TRBJ2-1; 9 positions match TRBD2. The CDR3 protein is CSARGRGRAYNEQFF. The CDR3 bases are TGCAGTGCTAGAGGCCGCGGGAGGGCTTACAATGAGCAGTTCTTC.